This T cell receptor (beta chain) was recorded in a study of cytomegalovirus exposure and HLA in healthy donors. CDR1 and CDR2 (germline): SGHAT, FQNNGV. This CDR3 is built from 13 residues. The ends were cut back, 5 bases at V and 7 bases at J, with 9 bases in the middle. With 60 Vbeta and 13 Jbeta primers, the PCR was carried out. Some clones are missing from TCRdb's copy, which holds only in-frame ones; the method was immunoSEQ multiplex PCR. The sample consists of roughly 120,000 clones, 55% to 75% of them appearing once. The chain combines TRBV11-2 with TRBJ1-6, with a possible D match to TRBD1 (5 bases). The clonotype comes from a woman between 35 and 50 years old in good health and CMV-seropositive. Sequencing used PBMCs. The CDR3 spells CASSPNRNSPLHF. CDR3 bases: TGTGCCAGCAGCCCGAACAGGAATTCACCCCTCCACTTT.